This T cell receptor beta chain appears in the sequencing data of a study of siplizumab effects on memory and regulatory T cells. Overall study findings and caveats: Solely a minor proportion of alloreactive clones could be assigned to unstimulated subsets. Siplizumab cultures yielded proliferating Tregs whose suppressive function was not confirmed. It seemed that naive T cells were more diverse than memory cells and were major contributors to the alloresponse.

Concerning this clone itself: As yet, its antigen is unknown.

Some clones are missing from TCRdb's copy, which holds only in-frame ones; the method was immunoSEQ multiplex PCR. The repertoire holds over 100,000 clones, with 90% to 95% as singletons. V lost 1 base and J lost 1, with 15 bases in between. CDR1 and CDR2 from the germline V gene are SGDLS and YYNGEE. The CDR3 is made up of 16 amino acids. The sample was Tregs sorted from blood. This receptor was identified in a human donor in good health. The V gene is TRBV9, the J gene TRBJ2-7; no firm D call. Written as DNA, the CDR3 is TGTGCCAGCAGCGTAAGTCCGGCAGGCTCTTCCTACGAGCAGTACTTC. Translation: CASSVSPAGSSYEQYF.